This paragraph covers one T cell receptor (beta chain) sequence. No antigen is known for it. Together with a sample-barcoded 5' primer, a J-beta primer mix was included in a second PCR lasting about 6 to 11 cycles. Tagging of each cDNA molecule was performed by a template-switch adaptor with 12 random nucleotides. TCRdb re-derived calls from the 5' RACE reads in MiXCR, one entry per CDR3 protein. The table has hundreds of thousands of distinct CDR3 sequences, 45% to 50% seen once; the top ten hold 30% to 40%. This record belongs to a study of blood T cells in healthy people across ages. Study-wide results and caveats: Naive CD4+ cells and diversity were both higher in long-lived donors than in aged donors.

The study drew donors from healthy Caucasian individuals in Russia aged roughly 6 to 90. V lost 4 bases, J lost 2 bases, and 7 bases stayed unmatched. This CDR3 has 16 amino acids. Germline CDR1 is LGHNA and CDR2 is YNFKEQ. Sequenced input: blood. The J gene is TRBJ2-3, the V gene TRBV4-2, with 9 bases matching TRBD2. The TCR comes from a woman aged 55-75 years in good health. DNA for the CDR3: TGTGCCAGCAGCCGAACGACTAGCGGATACACAGATACGCAGTATTTT. Translation: CASSRTTSGYTDTQYF.